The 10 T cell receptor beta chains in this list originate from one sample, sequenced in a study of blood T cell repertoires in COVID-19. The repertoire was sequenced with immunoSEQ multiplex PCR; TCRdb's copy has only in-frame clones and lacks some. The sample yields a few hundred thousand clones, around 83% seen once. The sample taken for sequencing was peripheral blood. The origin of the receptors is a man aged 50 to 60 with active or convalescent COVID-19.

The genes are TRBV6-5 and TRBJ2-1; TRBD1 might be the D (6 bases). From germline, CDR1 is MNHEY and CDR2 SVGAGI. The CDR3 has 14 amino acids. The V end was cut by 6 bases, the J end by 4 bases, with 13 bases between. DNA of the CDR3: TGTGCCAGCAGCCCCCGGACAGTGTACAATGAGCAGTTCTTC. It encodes CASSPRTVYNEQFF.

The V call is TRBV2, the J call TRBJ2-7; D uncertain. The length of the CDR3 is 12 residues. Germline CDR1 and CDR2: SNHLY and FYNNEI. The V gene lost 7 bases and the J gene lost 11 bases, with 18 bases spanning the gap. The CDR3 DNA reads TGTGCCAGCACCCCAGGTCCGCAGCAGGAGTACTTC. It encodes CASTPGPQQEYF.

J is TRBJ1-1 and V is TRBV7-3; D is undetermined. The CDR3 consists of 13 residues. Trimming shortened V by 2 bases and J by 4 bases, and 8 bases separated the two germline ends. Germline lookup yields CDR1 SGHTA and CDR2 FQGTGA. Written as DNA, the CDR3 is TGTGCCAGCAGCTTATCTTCGTCCACTGAAGCTTTCTTT. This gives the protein CASSLSSSTEAFF.

CDR3 coding DNA: TGTGCCAGCAGCCGTCAGGGGACGAACACCGGGGAGCTGTTTTTT. Its protein is CASSRQGTNTGELFF. The rearrangement joins TRBV6-2 or TRBV6-3 to TRBJ2-2; D might be TRBD1 (6 bases). The V end lost 6 bases, the J end lost 0 bases, and 11 bases lay between the germline ends. Germline V CDR1 and CDR2: MNHEY, SVGEGT. The CDR3 extends over 15 amino acids.

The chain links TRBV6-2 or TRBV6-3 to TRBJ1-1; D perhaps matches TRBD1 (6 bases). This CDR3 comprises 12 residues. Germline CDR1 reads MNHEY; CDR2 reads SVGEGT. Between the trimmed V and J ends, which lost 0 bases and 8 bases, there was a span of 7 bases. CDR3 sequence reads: CASSYSQGEAFF. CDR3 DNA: TGTGCCAGCAGTTACTCTCAGGGGGAAGCTTTCTTT.

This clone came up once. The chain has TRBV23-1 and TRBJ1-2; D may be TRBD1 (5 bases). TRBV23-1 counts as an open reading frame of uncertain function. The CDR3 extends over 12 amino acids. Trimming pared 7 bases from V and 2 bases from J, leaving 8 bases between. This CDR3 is CASNRGNYGYTF. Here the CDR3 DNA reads TGCGCCAGCAATAGGGGAAACTATGGCTACACCTTC.

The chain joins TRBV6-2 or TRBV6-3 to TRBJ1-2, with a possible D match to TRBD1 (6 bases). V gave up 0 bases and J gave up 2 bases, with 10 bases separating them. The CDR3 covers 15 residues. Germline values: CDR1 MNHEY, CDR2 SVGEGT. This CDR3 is CASSYSGQGNYGYTF. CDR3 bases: TGTGCCAGCAGTTACTCGGGGCAGGGGAACTATGGCTACACCTTC.

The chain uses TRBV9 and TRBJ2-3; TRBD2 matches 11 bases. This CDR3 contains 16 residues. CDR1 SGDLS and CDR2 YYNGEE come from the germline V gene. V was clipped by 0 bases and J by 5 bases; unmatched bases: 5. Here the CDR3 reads CASSVAGLAGGDTQYF. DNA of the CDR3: TGTGCCAGCAGCGTAGCTGGCCTAGCGGGGGGAGATACGCAGTATTTT.

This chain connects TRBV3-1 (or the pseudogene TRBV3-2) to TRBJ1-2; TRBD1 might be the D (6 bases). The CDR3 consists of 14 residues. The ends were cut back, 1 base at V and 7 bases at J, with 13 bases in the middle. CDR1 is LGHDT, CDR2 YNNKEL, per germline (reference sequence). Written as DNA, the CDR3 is TGTGCCAGCAGCCAAGGTACAGGGAAGGTTGGCTACACCTTC. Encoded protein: CASSQGTGKVGYTF.

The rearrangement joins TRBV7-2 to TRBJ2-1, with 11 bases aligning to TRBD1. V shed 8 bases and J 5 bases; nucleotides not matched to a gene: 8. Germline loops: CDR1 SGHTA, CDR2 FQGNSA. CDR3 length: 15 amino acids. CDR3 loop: CASVGQGARNNEQFF. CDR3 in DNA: TGTGCCAGCGTCGGACAGGGGGCGCGTAACAATGAGCAGTTCTTC.